The clone carrying this T cell receptor (beta chain) was detected only once. This specimen belongs to a study of blood T cell repertoires in COVID-19. Study overall: T cells, B-cell-depleted T cells, or PBMCs supplied cDNA or gDNA.

V was clipped by 0 bases and J by 3 bases, with 10 bases between them. Germline V gene sequence: CDR1 SGDLS, CDR2 YYNGEE. CDR3 length equals 15 residues. Authors' methods: Estimation of nucleated cell counts was performed using reference gene primer amplification. Assay used: immunoSEQ multiplex PCR; TCRdb lists only in-frame clones, some missing. V and J calls and clone size are those listed in that table; D and trimming were worked out from the DNA. Of 100,000 to 150,000 clones in the sample, around 80% were seen once. The TCR comes from a man in his forties with acute COVID-19. The genes are TRBV9 and TRBJ1-3, with D maybe TRBD1 (5 bases). The material sequenced was PBMCs or T cells enriched from blood (not recorded which). CDR3 sequence: CASSVEEGLGNTIYF. DNA of the CDR3: TGTGCCAGCAGCGTAGAAGAGGGACTTGGAAACACCATATATTTT. The full variable domain, its missing parts supplied by reference TRBV9 and TRBJ1-3, is DSGVTQTPKHLITATGQRVTLRCSPRSGDLSVYWYQQSLDQGLQFLIQYYNGEERAKGNILERFSAQQFPDLHSELNLSSLELGDSALYFCASSVEEGLGNTIYFGEGSWLTVV.